What follows describes a single T cell receptor (beta chain). Other DNA sequences in the same sample also yield this CDR3. The data derive from a study of blood T cell repertoires in COVID-19. This table comes from immunoSEQ multiplex PCR, and its TCRdb copy is limited to in-frame clones, with some not included. The sample comprises 88,000 or so clones, roughly 87% of which are singletons, and more than 3% rests with the top ten. V trimming: 0 bases; J trimming: 1 base; junction bases outside the gene matches: 3. Germline V gene sequence: CDR1 SGHRS, CDR2 YFSETQ. The CDR3 covers 15 residues. V usage is TRBV5-1 and J usage is TRBJ1-1, with 7 bases fitting TRBD1. This TCR came from a man between 60 and 75 years old with acute or convalescent COVID-19. The sequenced sample consisted of peripheral blood. This CDR3 is CASSLGQGRNTEAFF. Here the CDR3 DNA reads TGCGCCAGCAGCTTGGGACAGGGAAGGAACACTGAAGCTTTCTTT. Full variable domain (rest looked up from reference TRBV5-1 and TRBJ1-1): KAGVTQTPRYLIKTRGQQVTLSCSPISGHRSVSWYQQTPGQGLQFLFEYFSETQRNKGNFPGRFSGRQFSNSRSEMNVSTLELGDSALYLCASSLGQGRNTEAFFGQGTRLTVV.